The present T cell receptor (beta chain) was sequenced within a study of blood T cell repertoires in COVID-19. Overall study context: Sites in the United States, Italy and Spain provided acute and convalescent COVID-19 samples. Sources were T cells, B-cell-depleted T cells, or PBMCs; the material itself was cDNA or gDNA.

The CDR3 has 15 residues. CDR1 and CDR2 from the germline V gene are SEHNR and FQNEAQ (reference sequence). V lost 4 bases, J lost 4 bases, and 13 bases lay in between. Study processing details: Reference gene primer amplification gave estimated nucleated cell counts. Assay: immunoSEQ multiplex PCR; the TCRdb copy retains only in-frame clones and omits some. Clonal size and the V and J genes are those of that table, whereas D and trimming came from the DNA. The table lists 300,000 to 450,000 clones, 81% of them singletons, with roughly 1.2% in the top ten. This TCR was sampled from a human donor with acute or convalescent COVID-19. The donor label of this sample is uncertain. This rearrangement joins TRBV7-9 to TRBJ2-2; D ambiguous. The sequenced sample was peripheral blood. The CDR3 DNA sequence: TGTGCCAGCAGCTCCAGTTGGGCTGCCACCGGGGAGCTGTTTTTT. Translation: CASSSSWAATGELFF.